The source of this T cell receptor (beta chain) is a study of blood T cell repertoires in COVID-19. Background on the study: COVID-19 samples collected from the United States, Italy and Spain covered acute and convalescent phases. From T cells, B-cell-depleted T cells, or PBMCs came the material, which was cDNA or gDNA.

The count of this clone is one. CDR1 is MNHEY and CDR2 is SVGAGI in the germline V gene. V was pared by 6 bases and J by 5 bases, with 9 bases of the junction left unmatched. There are 15 residues in the CDR3. In the original workflow: Reference gene primer amplification gave nucleated cell count estimates. Profiled with immunoSEQ multiplex PCR; TCRdb holds only in-frame clones, not every one. That table is the source of V, J and clone size, and D and trimming were worked out from the DNA. The data show some 150,000 clones, 76% seen once. The gene calls are TRBV6-5 and TRBJ1-1, with 10 bases lining up with TRBD1. The sequenced sample was peripheral blood. The receptor comes from a man in his sixties with acute or convalescent COVID-19. The CDR3 loop is CASSRQGAVRTEAFF. As DNA, the CDR3 is TGTGCCAGCAGCCGACAGGGGGCGGTAAGGACTGAAGCTTTCTTT.